This T cell receptor beta chain was sequenced in a study of blood T cells in healthy people across ages. Sample-barcoded 5' priming and a J-beta primer mix drove a second PCR of 7 to 11 cycles. A 12-random-nucleotide template-switch adaptor tagged each cDNA molecule. TCRdb reprocessed the 5' RACE reads with MiXCR, giving one entry per CDR3 protein. Among approximately 960,000 distinct CDR3 sequences, almost 30% were seen once, and the ten largest hold 10%. The CDR3 totals 16 residues. Germline-derived CDR1 and CDR2 are LGHNT and FRNRAP. Trimming shortened V by 2 bases and J by 0 bases, and 8 bases separated the two germline ends. These same records also appear under a second study, on T cells of mothers and their children.

The sequence was collected from a woman aged 40 to 50 in good health. Sequenced material: blood. V gene TRBV12-5 combines with J gene TRBJ2-6; D remains unclear. Here the CDR3 DNA reads TGTGCTAGTGGTTTGCAGCTAAGCTCTGGGGCCAACGTCCTGACTTTC. Its protein product is CASGLQLSSGANVLTF.